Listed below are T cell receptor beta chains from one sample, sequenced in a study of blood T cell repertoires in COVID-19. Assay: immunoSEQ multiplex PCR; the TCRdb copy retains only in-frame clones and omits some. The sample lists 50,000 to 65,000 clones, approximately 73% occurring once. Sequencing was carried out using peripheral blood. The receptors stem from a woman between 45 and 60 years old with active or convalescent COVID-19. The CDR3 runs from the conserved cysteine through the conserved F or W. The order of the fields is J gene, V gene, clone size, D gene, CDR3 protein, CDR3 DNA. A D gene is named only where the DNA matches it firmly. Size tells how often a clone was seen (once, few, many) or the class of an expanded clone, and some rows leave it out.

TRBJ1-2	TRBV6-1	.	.	CASSEGREGFYGYTF	TGTGCCAGCAGTGAAGGCAGGGAGGGGTTCTATGGCTACACCTTC
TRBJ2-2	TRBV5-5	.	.	CASSPFVFNTGELFF	TGTGCCAGCAGCCCCTTCGTCTTCAACACCGGGGAGCTGTTTTTT
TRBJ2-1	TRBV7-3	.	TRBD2	CASSLDDGREQFF	TGTGCCAGCAGCTTAGACGACGGGAGGGAGCAGTTCTTC
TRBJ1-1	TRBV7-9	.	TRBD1	CASSLNEGADTEAFF	TGTGCCAGCAGCTTAAATGAGGGGGCGGACACTGAAGCTTTCTTT
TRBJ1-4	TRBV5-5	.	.	CASSPGPTNEKLFF	TGTGCCAGCAGCCCAGGGCCAACTAATGAAAAACTGTTTTTT
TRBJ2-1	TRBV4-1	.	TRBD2	CASKSSGSYNEQFF	TGCGCCAGCAAGTCTAGCGGATCCTACAATGAGCAGTTCTTC
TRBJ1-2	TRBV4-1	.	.	CASSQGQFSRYGYTF	TGCGCCAGCAGCCAAGGACAATTTTCTCGGTATGGCTACACCTTC
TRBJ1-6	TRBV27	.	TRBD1	CASSWGQGNSPLHF	TGTGCCAGCAGTTGGGGACAGGGGAATTCACCCCTCCACTTT
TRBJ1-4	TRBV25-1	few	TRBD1	CASSEYGQGGEKLFF	TGTGCCAGCAGTGAATACGGACAGGGGGGTGAAAAACTGTTTTTT
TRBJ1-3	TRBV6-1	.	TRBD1	CASSEAHRTGGGRHF	TGTGCCAGCAGTGAAGCGCATCGGACAGGGGGCGGGAGGCATTTT
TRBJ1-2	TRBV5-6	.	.	CASSLAQYYGYTF	TGTGCCAGCAGCTTGGCACAGTACTATGGCTACACCTTC
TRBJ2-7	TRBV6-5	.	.	CASRTRAGAYEQYF	TGTGCCAGCAGAACCAGGGCAGGGGCCTACGAGCAGTACTTC
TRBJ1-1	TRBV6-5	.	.	CASIRQMGEAFF	TGTGCCAGCATCAGACAGATGGGGGAAGCTTTCTTT
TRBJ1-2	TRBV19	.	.	CAARGHGYTF	TGTGCCGCCAGGGGTCATGGCTACACCTTC